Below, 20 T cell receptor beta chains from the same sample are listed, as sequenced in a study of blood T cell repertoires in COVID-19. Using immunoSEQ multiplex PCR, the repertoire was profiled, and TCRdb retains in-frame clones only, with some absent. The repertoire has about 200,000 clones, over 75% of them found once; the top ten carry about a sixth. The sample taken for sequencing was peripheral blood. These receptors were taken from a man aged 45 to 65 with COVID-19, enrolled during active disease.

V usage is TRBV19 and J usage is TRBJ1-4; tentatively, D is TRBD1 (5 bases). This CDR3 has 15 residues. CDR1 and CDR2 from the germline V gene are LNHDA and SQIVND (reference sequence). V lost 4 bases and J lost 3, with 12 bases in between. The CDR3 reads CASSTGRVPNEKLFF. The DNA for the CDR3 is TGTGCCAGTAGTACCGGCAGGGTGCCTAATGAAAAACTGTTTTTT.

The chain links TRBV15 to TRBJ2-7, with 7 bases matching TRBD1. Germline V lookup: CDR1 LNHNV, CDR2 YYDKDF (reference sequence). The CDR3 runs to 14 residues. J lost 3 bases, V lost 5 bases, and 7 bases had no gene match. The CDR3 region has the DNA TGTGCCACCAGCCCCTGGACAGGAATCTACGAGCAGTACTTC. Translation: CATSPWTGIYEQYF.

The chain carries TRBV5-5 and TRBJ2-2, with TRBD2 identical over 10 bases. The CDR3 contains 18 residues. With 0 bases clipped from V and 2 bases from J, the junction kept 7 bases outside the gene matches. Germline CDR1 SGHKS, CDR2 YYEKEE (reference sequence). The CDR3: CASSLEFSGGVNTGELFF. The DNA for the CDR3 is TGTGCCAGCAGCTTGGAGTTCAGCGGGGGGGTCAACACCGGGGAGCTGTTTTTT.

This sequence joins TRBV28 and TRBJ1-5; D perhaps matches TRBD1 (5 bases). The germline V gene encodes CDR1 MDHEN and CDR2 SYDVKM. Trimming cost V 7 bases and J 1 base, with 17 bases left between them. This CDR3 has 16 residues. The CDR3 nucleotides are TGTGCCAGCACGTCACAGGTAGGGTTGAGCAATCAGCCCCAGCATTTT. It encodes CASTSQVGLSNQPQHF. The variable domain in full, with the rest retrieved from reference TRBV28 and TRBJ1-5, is DVKVTQSSRYLVKRTGEKVFLECVQDMDHENMFWYRQDPGLGLRLIYFSYDVKMKEKGDIPEGYSVSREKKERFSLILESASTNQTSMYLCASTSQVGLSNQPQHFGDGTRLSIL.

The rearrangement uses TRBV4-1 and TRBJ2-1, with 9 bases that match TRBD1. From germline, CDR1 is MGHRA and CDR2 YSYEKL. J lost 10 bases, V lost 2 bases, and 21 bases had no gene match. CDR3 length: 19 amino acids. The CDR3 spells CASSQIFRGSGQGTGEQFF. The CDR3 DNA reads TGCGCCAGCAGCCAAATCTTTCGGGGTAGCGGCCAAGGGACAGGGGAGCAGTTCTTC.

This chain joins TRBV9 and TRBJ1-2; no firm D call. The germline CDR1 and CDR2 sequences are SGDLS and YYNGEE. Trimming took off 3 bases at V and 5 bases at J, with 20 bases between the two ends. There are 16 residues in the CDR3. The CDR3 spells CASSAVGSLPPYGYTF. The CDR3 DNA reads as TGTGCCAGCAGCGCCGTAGGGAGCCTCCCCCCTTATGGCTACACCTTC.

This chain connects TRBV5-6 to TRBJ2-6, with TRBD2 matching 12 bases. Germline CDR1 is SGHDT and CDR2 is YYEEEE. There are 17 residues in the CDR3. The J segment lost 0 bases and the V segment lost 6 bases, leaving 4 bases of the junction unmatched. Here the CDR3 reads CASNGLAGFSGANVLTF. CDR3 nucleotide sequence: TGTGCCAGCAACGGACTAGCGGGATTCTCTGGGGCCAACGTCCTGACTTTC.

CDR3 sequence: CSVGSGNEQFF. The CDR3 coding sequence is TGCAGCGTTGGATCGGGCAATGAGCAGTTCTTC. V and J are TRBV29-1 and TRBJ2-1; D not certain. V shed 4 bases and J shed 6 bases, with 7 bases lying between them. This CDR3 is built from 11 residues. CDR1 and CDR2 (germline): SQVTM, ANQGSEA.

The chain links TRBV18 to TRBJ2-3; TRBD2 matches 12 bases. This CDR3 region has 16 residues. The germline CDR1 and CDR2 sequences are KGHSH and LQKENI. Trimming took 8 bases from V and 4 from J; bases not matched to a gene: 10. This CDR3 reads CASRPSGGASADTQYF. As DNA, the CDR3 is TGTGCCAGCCGACCTAGCGGGGGGGCAAGTGCAGATACGCAGTATTTT.

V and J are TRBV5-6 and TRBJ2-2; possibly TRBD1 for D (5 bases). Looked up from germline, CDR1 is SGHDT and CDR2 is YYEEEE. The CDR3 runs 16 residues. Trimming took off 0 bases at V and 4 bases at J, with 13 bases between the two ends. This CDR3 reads CASSLDSGYFTGELFF. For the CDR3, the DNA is TGTGCCAGCAGCTTGGATTCAGGGTATTTCACCGGGGAGCTGTTTTTT.

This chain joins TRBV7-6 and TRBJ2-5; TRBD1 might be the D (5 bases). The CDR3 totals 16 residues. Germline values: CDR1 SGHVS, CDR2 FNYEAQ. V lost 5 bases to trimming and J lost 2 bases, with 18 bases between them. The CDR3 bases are TGTGCCAGCAGCGCCTGGGGTACAGGCATGCAAGAGACCCAGTACTTC. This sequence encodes CASSAWGTGMQETQYF. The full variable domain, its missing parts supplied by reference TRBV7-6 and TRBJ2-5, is GAGVSQSPRYKVTKRGQDVALRCDPISGHVSLYWYRQALGQGPEFLTYFNYEAQQDKSGLPNDRFSAERPEGSISTLTIQRTEQRDSAMYRCASSAWGTGMQETQYFGPGTRLLVL.

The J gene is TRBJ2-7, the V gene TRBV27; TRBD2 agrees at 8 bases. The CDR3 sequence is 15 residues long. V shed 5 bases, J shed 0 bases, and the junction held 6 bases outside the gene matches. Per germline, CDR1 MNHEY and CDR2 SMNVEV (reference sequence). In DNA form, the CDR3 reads TGTGCCAGCAGTCCGTCTAGCGGGCGCTCCTACGAGCAGTACTTC. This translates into CASSPSSGRSYEQYF.

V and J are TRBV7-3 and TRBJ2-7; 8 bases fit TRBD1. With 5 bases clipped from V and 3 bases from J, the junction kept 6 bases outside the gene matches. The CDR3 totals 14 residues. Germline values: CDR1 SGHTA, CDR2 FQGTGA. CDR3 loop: CASSLTGVNYEQYF. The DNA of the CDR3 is TGTGCCAGCAGCCTGACAGGGGTGAACTACGAGCAGTACTTC.

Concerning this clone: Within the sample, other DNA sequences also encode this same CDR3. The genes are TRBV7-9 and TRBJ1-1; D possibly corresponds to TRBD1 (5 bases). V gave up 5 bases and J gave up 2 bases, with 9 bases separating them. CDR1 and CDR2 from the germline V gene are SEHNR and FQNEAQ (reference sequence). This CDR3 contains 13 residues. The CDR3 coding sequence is TGTGCCAGCAGCCTCCAGGGAAACACTGAAGCTTTCTTT. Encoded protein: CASSLQGNTEAFF.

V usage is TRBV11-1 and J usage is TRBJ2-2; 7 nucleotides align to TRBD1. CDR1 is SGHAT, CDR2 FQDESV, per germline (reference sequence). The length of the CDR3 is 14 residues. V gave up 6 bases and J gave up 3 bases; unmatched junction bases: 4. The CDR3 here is CASSFTGDTGELFF. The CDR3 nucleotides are TGTGCCAGCAGTTTTACAGGGGACACCGGGGAGCTGTTTTTT.

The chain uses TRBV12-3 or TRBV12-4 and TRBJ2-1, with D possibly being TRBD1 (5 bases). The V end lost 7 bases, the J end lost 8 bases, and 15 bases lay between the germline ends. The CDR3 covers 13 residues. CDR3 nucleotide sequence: TGTGCCAGCACTTGGGGCCACAGCCATGAGCAGTTCTTC. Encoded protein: CASTWGHSHEQFF.

CDR3 nucleotide sequence: TGTGCCAGCAGTTACTCAGGAGGGAAGGGGGCCAACGTCCTGACTTTC. This codes for CASSYSGGKGANVLTF. The J gene is TRBJ2-6, the V gene TRBV6-5, with D possibly matching TRBD2 (6 bases). The V end was cut by 0 bases, the J end by 4 bases, with 10 bases between. The CDR3 has 16 amino acids. CDR1 is MNHEY, CDR2 SVGAGI, per germline.

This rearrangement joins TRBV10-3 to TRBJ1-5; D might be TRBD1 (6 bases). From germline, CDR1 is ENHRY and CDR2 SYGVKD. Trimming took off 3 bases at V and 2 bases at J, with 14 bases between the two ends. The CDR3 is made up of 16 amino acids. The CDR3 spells CAISDRGGLRNQPQHF. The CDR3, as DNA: TGTGCCATCAGTGACAGGGGCGGGTTGCGCAATCAGCCCCAGCATTTT.

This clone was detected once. CDR3 in DNA: TGTGCCAGCAGTGGTCGTATAGGGGCAGAATTAAACACCATATATTTT. Its protein is CASSGRIGAELNTIYF. The rearrangement links TRBV6-1 to TRBJ1-3; tentative D call: TRBD1 (5 bases). The V gene lost 4 bases and the J gene lost 6 bases, with 19 bases spanning the gap. The CDR3 is 16 residues long. Germline CDR1 and CDR2: MNHNS and SASEGT.

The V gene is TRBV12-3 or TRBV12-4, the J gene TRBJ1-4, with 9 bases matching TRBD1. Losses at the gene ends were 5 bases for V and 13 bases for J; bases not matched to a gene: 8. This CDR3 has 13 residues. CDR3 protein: CASSRDRAALLFF. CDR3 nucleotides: TGTGCCAGCAGTAGGGACAGGGCAGCCTTACTGTTTTTT.